This TCR beta chain was obtained from a study of shared clonotypes between healthy human individuals (TCRdb year 2020). The study in broad terms: Two women and a few men aged 18 to 49 years were included in the cohort. For each donor, CD4 naive and CD4 memory were each run on three plates, CD8 naive on two plates, and CD8 memory on one plate. The study deeply sequenced blood TCR repertoires of several healthy adults to estimate repertoire size and the extent of clonotype sharing between individuals. To increase sequencing depth and limit assay-specific biases, TCR repertoire library preparation and sequencing were carried out by different laboratories using diverse techniques. Between about 0.94 and 8.9 billion PBMCs per donor were obtained by leukapheresis. Broader findings and caveats from the paper: Only blood was sampled, and tissue TCR repertoires likely differ from those in blood. Pairwise subsampling led to the expectation that sequencing depth would affect the degree of clonotype sharing among donors. Even with the large sequencing depth, rarefaction of the sorted-subset datasets indicated that sequencing was incomplete. The genetic and exposure-history diversity represented was limited by the small number of donors. Across a handful of donors, roughly 5.4% of naive CD4, over 3% of naive CD8, under 2.5% of memory CD4, and 0.4% of memory CD8 clonotypes were shared. Compared with non-shared clonotypes, clonotypes shared by all four sorted-subset donors had higher generation probabilities. Naive subsets generally had larger estimated clonotype richness than memory subsets.

Comments on this clone: Its antigen has not been determined. Within one base of it there is no much larger clone, and no base qualities were kept.

Using the deep immunoSEQ assay, multiplex PCR amplified TCR CDR3 regions from genomic DNA. Extracted genomic DNA from each cell subset was spread evenly across all wells of several immunoSEQ 96-well plates, with each plate serving as a replicate. Each replicate PCR for sorted subsets received roughly 0.2 ug genomic DNA, equal to 28,000 or so T cell genomes. Purified libraries were quantified with a Qubit 3.0 fluorometer, sized on a Bioanalyzer 2100, and re-quantified with the KAPA Library Quantification kit. Every immunoSEQ 96-well plate was sequenced on a dedicated single-read 150-cycle Illumina NextSeq 550 flow cell. On the authors' methods: Because the immunoSEQ output held only junctional sequences and lacked quality scores, the filtering could not match the filtering applied to full-length reads. To assign V/J genes and CDR3, sequences were annotated against IMGT germline references using PyIR, a Python wrapper for IgBLAST v1.9. Reads were filtered out if the reads had weak V/J assignments (E-value above 1e-6), no CDR3, stop codons, out-of-frame junctions, or ambiguous translated residues. A V3J clonotype was defined by an identical inferred V gene, J gene, and CDR3 amino acid sequence. The percentage overlap between two repertoires was calculated by dividing the number of shared unique clonotypes by the size of the smaller repertoire. RTK rarefaction, the Chao1 estimator, and Recon v2.1 estimates of unobserved clonotypes were used to assess repertoire richness. Generation probabilities were computed with OLGA for all TCRbeta clonotypes obtained by the gDNA method from a handful of donors. TCRdb holds this immuneACCESS table with in-frame rearrangements only. Some clones are missing; in checked studies, unresolved V genes explain under half, and the rest has no known cause. V, J and clone size reflect that table, while D and trimming were determined from the DNA. The table for this sample lists millions of clones; just under 95% of them were counted only once. Jointly, the top ten make up 0.9% to 1.4% of the sample.

For the CD8 naive samples, CD45RO-negative cells were positively selected for CCR7, yielding a CD45RA+CCR7+ population from which TemRA cells were excluded. The donors were healthy, HIV-negative adults with no recently reported acute infections or vaccinations. All donors were Caucasian adults living in Nashville, Tennessee, USA. Blood was collected by leukapheresis, and PBMCs were isolated by Ficoll-Histopaque density gradient centrifugation and then cryopreserved in liquid nitrogen vapor phase. Purity and quantity of every magnetically sorted T cell population were checked by analytical flow cytometry. Genomic DNA was isolated from every sorted fraction and measured by UV absorbance on a Nanodrop 2000c. V has 6 bases trimmed and J has 7 bases trimmed; junction bases matching no gene number 11. The cysteine opens and the phenylalanine closes a CDR3 of 15 amino acids. Only the CDR3 DNA is retained, 45 bases long and in frame from the first base. In the germline V gene, CDR1 corresponds to MRHNA and CDR2 to SNTAGT.

The sequence links TRBV6-4 to TRBJ2-2; TRBD2 matches 7 bases in the middle. This receptor was obtained from a young man in good health. Specimen: naive CD8+ T cells sorted from blood. Sample cell subset or site, as interpreted from the label and publication: CD45RA+CCR7+. CDR3 loop: CASREPGLPIGELFF. The nucleotides read TGTGCCAGCAGGGAACCGGGACTACCCATCGGGGAGCTGTTTTTT.